The entry below describes one T cell receptor beta chain. Antigen: not known. This sample was taken from a study of cytomegalovirus exposure and HLA in healthy donors. Study-wide results and limits: Versus the roughly 700-donor mean, an Asian-associated ancestry cluster reportedly showed fewer N-insertions in a later analysis.

Primers: 60 Vbeta forward and 13 Jbeta reverse. The data were produced by immunoSEQ multiplex PCR, yet TCRdb's version contains in-frame clones alone and is incomplete. Among 130,000 to 150,000 clones listed, roughly three quarters were seen once. The CDR3 extends over 17 amino acids. The germline V gene has CDR1 LNHNV and CDR2 YYDKDF (reference sequence). With 3 bases clipped from V and 4 bases from J, the junction kept 11 bases outside the gene matches. The chain recombines TRBV15 with TRBJ1-3, with 8 bases lining up with TRBD1. The receptor comes from a middle-aged woman in good health and CMV-seropositive. The sample consisted of PBMCs. The DNA for the CDR3 is TGTGCCACCAGCAGGACCGAGGGACAGGTATTCGGAAACACCATATATTTT. Translated: CATSRTEGQVFGNTIYF.